The source of this T cell receptor (beta chain) is a study of shared clonotypes between healthy human individuals. This CDR3 has 16 residues. V gave up 1 base and J gave up 8 bases; unmatched junction bases: 8. Germline V gene lookup returns CDR1 SGHNT and CDR2 YENEEA. Method: immunoSEQ multiplex PCR; TCRdb's copy keeps in-frame clones and lacks some. The repertoire holds about 960,000 clones, with about three quarters as singletons. The receptor comes from a man younger than 30 in good health. Sequenced input: memory CD4+ T cells sorted from blood. Specified subset: CD45RA-negative fraction. The chain joins TRBV11-3 to TRBJ2-1; 10 bases agree with TRBD2. CDR3 sequence reads: CASSLGTLAGPYEQFF. The CDR3 nucleotides are TGTGCCAGCAGCTTAGGAACACTAGCGGGACCGTATGAGCAGTTCTTC.